These T cell receptor beta chains were read from a single sample in a study of blood T cell repertoires in COVID-19. Some clones are missing from TCRdb's copy, which holds only in-frame ones; the method was immunoSEQ multiplex PCR. The sample lists 110,000 or so clones; just under 90% were seen once. Sequencing input: peripheral blood. These receptors were collected from a woman between 50 and 59 years old with acute or convalescent COVID-19. CDR3s include the opening cysteine and the closing phenylalanine or tryptophan.

CASRPYRGWGNNEQFF TRBJ2-1 TRBV6-2/TRBV6-3
CASSQGGRTGNTIYF TRBJ1-3 TRBV4-3
CASSLDRAADTQYF TRBJ2-3 TRBV3-1/TRBV3-2
CASSSGTEAYEQYF TRBJ2-7 TRBV7-6
CASSLATGEEEQYF TRBJ2-7 TRBV7-9
CASSQRGGGNTEAFF TRBJ1-1 TRBV7-2
CASSRYPDRVDTQYF TRBJ2-3 TRBV6-2/TRBV6-3
CAWSEGRQRSPLHF TRBJ1-6 TRBV30
CASSQRTVGTEAFF TRBJ1-1 TRBV3-1/TRBV3-2
CASSESGRLPGYTF TRBJ1-2 TRBV10-2
CASSYRLEETQYF TRBJ2-5 TRBV12-3/TRBV12-4
CASSSDRGYNEQFF TRBJ2-1 TRBV7-2
CAIVSGTSGNEQFF TRBJ2-1 TRBV10-3
CASSSSHRGRLHTF TRBJ1-2 TRBV7-9
CASSEALTGQAPLHF TRBJ1-6 TRBV6-1
CASSLPDRSYEQYF TRBJ2-7 TRBV28
CASSLDYPDTQYF TRBJ2-3 TRBV7-2
CASNGGRNYEQYF TRBJ2-7 TRBV28
CASSLIKTGRNSPLHF TRBJ1-6 TRBV7-9
CSASSGTGMEKLFF TRBJ1-4 TRBV20-1
CASSRGRARGGGYTF TRBJ1-2 TRBV14
CASSPTGDYNSPLHF TRBJ1-6 TRBV7-2
CASSRLGRVDGFYNEQFF TRBJ2-1 TRBV28
CASSSVMEETQYF TRBJ2-5 TRBV7-2